This TCR beta chain was identified in a study of PD-1 blockade in classical Hodgkin lymphoma. For this clone: The target antigen is unknown.

Germline values: CDR1 MNHNY, CDR2 SVGAGI (reference sequence). Trimming took 8 bases from V and 1 from J, leaving 9 bases between them. The CDR3 has 14 amino acids. The study's findings and limits: Repertoires differed for reasons still undefined, possibly disease activity or prior therapy. Relative to healthy donors, newly diagnosed patients reportedly had lower baseline TCR diversity, which was reported as lower still in relapsed/refractory patients.

Time point defined: newly diagnosed, previously untreated cHL patient sample. Profiled with immunoSEQ multiplex PCR; TCRdb holds only in-frame clones, not every one. The data show roughly 70,000 clones, over 90% seen once. The source of this sequence is a human donor with classical Hodgkin lymphoma. The gene calls are TRBV6-6 and TRBJ2-6, with D unclear. Sequenced sample: peripheral blood mononuclear cells (PBMCs). The CDR3 sequence is CASYRASGANVLTF. The CDR3, as DNA: TGTGCCAGCTACCGGGCATCTGGGGCCAACGTCCTGACTTTC.